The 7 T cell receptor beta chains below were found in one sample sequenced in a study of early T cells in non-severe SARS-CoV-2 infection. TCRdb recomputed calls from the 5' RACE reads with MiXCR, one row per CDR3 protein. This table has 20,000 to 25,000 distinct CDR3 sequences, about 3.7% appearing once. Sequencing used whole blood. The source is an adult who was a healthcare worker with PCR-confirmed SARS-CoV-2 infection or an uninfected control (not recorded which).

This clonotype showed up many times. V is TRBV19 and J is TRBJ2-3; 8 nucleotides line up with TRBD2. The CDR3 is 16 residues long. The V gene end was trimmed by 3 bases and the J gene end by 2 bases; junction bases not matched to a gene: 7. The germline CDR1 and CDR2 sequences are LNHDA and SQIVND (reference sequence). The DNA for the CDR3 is TGTGCCAGTAGTATTGCCAGCGGGAGTTCCACAGATACGCAGTATTTT. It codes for CASSIASGSSTDTQYF.

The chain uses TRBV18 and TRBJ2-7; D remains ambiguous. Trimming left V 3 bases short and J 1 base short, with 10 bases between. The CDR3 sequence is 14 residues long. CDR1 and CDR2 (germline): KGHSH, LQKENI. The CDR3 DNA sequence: TGTGCCAGCTCACCGGCGGCTGGGTCCTACGAGCAGTACTTC. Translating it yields CASSPAAGSYEQYF.

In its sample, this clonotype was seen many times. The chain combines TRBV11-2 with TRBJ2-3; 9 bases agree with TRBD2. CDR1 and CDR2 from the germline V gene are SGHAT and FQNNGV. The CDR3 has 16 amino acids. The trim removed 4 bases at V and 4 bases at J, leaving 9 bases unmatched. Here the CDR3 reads CASSSEPGLAPDTQYF. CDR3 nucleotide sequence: TGTGCCAGCAGCTCCGAACCGGGACTAGCTCCAGATACGCAGTATTTT.

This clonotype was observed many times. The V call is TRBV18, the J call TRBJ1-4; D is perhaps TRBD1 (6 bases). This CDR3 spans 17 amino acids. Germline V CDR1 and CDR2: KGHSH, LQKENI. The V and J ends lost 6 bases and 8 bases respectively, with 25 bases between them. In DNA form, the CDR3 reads TGTGCCAGCTCTCTAACCCCTCCTCAGGGGTCGGGGGAAAAACTGTTTTTT. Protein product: CASSLTPPQGSGEKLFF. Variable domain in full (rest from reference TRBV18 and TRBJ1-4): NAGVMQNPRHLVRRRGQEARLRCSPMKGHSHVYWYRQLPEEGLKFMVYLQKENIIDESGMPKERFSAEFPKEGPSILRIQQVVRGDSAAYFCASSLTPPQGSGEKLFFGSGTQLSVL.

The CDR3 protein is CASSQLGTTTYYEQYF. CDR3 DNA: TGTGCCAGCAGTCAACTCGGGACTACTACTTACTACGAGCAGTACTTC. This chain joins TRBV7-2 and TRBJ2-7, with 7 bases lining up with TRBD2. J gave up 3 bases and V 6 bases, and 14 bases lay outside the gene matches. CDR1 and CDR2 from the germline V gene are SGHTA and FQGNSA. CDR3 length: 16 residues.

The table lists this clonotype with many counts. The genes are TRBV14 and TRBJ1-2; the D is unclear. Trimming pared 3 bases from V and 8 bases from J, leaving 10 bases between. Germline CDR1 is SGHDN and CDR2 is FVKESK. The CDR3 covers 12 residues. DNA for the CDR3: TGTGCCAGCAGCCACCCAGGCGGGGGCTACACCTTC. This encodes CASSHPGGGYTF.

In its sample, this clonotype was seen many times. The DNA for the CDR3 is TGCAGCGTGGGACAGGGGATAACACAAGAGACCCAGTACTTC. Protein sequence: CSVGQGITQETQYF. The gene calls are TRBV29-1 and TRBJ2-5, with 10 bases aligning to TRBD1. J lost 2 bases, V lost 6 bases, and 6 bases had no gene match. Germline-derived CDR1 and CDR2 are SQVTM and ANQGSEA. This CDR3 spans 14 amino acids.